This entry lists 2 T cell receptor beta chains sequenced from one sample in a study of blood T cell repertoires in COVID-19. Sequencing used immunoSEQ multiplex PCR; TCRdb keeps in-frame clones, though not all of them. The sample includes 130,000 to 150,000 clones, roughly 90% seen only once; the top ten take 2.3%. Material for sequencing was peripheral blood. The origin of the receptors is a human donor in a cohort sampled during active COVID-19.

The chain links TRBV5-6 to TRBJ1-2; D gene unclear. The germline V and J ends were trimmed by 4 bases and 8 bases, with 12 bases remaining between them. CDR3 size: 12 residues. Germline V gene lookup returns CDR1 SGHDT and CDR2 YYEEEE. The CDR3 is CASSPSTIGYTF. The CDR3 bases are TGTGCCAGCAGCCCCAGTACTATAGGCTACACCTTC.

The CDR3 loop is CASSTGWETQYF. The CDR3 coding sequence is TGTGCCAGCAGTACGGGGTGGGAGACCCAGTACTTC. V and J are TRBV6-5 and TRBJ2-5, with D tentatively TRBD2 (5 bases). With 5 bases removed from V and 5 bases from J, the gap between germline ends came to 9 bases. Per germline, CDR1 MNHEY and CDR2 SVGAGI. The length of the CDR3 is 12 residues.